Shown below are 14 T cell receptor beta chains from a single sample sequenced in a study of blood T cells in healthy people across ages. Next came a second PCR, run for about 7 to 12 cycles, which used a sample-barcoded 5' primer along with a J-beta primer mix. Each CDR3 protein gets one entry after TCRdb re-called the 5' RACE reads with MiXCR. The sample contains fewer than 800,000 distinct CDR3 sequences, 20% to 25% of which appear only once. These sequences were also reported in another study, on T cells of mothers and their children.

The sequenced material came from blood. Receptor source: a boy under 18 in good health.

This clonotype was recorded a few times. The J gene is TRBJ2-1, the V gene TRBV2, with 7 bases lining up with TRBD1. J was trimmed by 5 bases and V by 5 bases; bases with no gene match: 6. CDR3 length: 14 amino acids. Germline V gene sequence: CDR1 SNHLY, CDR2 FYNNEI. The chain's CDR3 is CASSSSGTDNEQFF. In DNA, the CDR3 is TGTGCCAGCAGTTCTTCCGGGACAGACAATGAGCAGTTCTTC.

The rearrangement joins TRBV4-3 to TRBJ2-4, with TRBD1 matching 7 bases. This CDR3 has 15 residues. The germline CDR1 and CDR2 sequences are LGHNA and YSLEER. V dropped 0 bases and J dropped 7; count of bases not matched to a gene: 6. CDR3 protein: CASSQDRNRGNIQYF. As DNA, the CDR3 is TGCGCCAGCAGCCAAGATAGAAACAGGGGCAACATTCAGTACTTC.

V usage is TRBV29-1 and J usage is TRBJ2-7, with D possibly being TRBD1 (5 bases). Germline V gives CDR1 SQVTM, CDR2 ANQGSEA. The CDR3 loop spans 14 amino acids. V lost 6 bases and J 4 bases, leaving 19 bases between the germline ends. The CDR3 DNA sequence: TGCAGCGTAGCCGGACAAGATCTTTTTTACGAGCAGTACTTC. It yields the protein CSVAGQDLFYEQYF.

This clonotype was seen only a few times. CDR3 loop: CASSATGTASYNEQFF. DNA of the CDR3: TGTGCCAGCAGCGCGACCGGGACAGCTTCGTACAATGAGCAGTTCTTC. The J gene is TRBJ2-1, the V gene TRBV7-2, with 7 bases lining up with TRBD1. Germline V gives CDR1 SGHTA, CDR2 FQGNSA. The CDR3 covers 16 residues. V was pared by 5 bases and J by 4 bases, with 11 bases of the junction left unmatched. Full variable domain (outside the CDR3, taken from reference TRBV7-2 and TRBJ2-1): GAGVSQSPSNKVTEKGKDVELRCDPISGHTALYWYRQSLGQGLEFLIYFQGNSAPDKSGLPSDRFSAERTGGSVSTLTIQRTQQEDSAVYLCASSATGTASYNEQFFGPGTRLTVL.

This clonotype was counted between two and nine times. CDR3 nucleotides: TGCAGTGCTAGAGACAGACAGGGGGCGGTCCACGAGCAGTACTTC. This translates into CSARDRQGAVHEQYF. This chain joins TRBV20-1 and TRBJ2-7; TRBD1 matches 10 bases. The CDR3 runs to 15 residues. The germline gives CDR1 DFQATT, CDR2 SNEGSKA (reference sequence). Trimming removed 0 bases from V and 5 bases from J; junction bases left unmatched: 7.

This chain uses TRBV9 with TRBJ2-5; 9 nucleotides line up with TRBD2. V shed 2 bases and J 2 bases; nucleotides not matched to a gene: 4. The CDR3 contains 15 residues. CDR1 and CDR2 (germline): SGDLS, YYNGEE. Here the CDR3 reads CASSVSGGPQETQYF. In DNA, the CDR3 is TGTGCCAGCAGCGTTAGCGGGGGACCTCAAGAGACCCAGTACTTC.

CDR3 amino acids: CASSPRDVGGADTQYF. The DNA of the CDR3 is TGTGCCAGCAGCCCCCGCGACGTCGGCGGGGCAGATACGCAGTATTTT. This chain joins TRBV7-9 and TRBJ2-3; perhaps TRBD2 as D (6 bases). The CDR3 consists of 16 residues. In germline, CDR1 is SEHNR, CDR2 FQNEAQ (reference sequence). V was clipped by 5 bases and J by 4 bases, with 19 bases between them.

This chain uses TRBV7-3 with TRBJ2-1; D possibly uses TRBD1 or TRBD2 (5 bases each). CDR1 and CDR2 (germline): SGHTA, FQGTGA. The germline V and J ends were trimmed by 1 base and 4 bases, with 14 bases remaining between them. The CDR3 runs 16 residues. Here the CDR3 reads CASSLIGGGEYNEQFF. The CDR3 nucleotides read TGTGCCAGCAGCTTAATTGGGGGTGGGGAATACAATGAGCAGTTCTTC.

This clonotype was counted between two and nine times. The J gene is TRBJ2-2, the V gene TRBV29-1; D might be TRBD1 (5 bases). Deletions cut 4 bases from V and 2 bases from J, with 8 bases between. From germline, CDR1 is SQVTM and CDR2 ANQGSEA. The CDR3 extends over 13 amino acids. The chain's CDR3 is CSVGTPNTGELFF. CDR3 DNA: TGCAGCGTTGGGACACCCAACACCGGGGAGCTGTTTTTT.

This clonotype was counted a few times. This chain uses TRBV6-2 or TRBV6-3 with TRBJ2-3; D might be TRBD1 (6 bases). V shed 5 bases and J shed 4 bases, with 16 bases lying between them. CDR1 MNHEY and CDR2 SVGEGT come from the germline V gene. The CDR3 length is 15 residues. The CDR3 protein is CASSHRDTLADTQYF. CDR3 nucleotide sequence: TGTGCCAGCAGTCACCGGGACACGCTCGCAGATACGCAGTATTTT.

Here the CDR3 reads CASTPGEWETQYF. CDR3 DNA sequence: TGTGCCAGCACCCCGGGAGAGTGGGAGACCCAGTACTTC. This chain connects TRBV12-3 or TRBV12-4 to TRBJ2-5, with a weak D call TRBD2 (6 bases). The CDR3 consists of 13 residues. Trimming left V 7 bases short and J 5 bases short, with 14 bases between.

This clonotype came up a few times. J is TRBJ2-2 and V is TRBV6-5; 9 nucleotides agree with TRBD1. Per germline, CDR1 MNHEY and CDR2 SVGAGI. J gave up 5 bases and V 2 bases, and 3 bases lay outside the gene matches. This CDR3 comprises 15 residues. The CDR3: CASSYQTGGTGELFF. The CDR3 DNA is TGTGCCAGCAGTTACCAGACAGGGGGGACCGGGGAGCTGTTTTTT.

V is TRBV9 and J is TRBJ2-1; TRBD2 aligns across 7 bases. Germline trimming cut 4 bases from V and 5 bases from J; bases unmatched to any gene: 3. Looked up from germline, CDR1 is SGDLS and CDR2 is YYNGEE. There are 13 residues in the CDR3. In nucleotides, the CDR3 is TGTGCCAGCAGCCCTGGGACTAACAATGAGCAGTTCTTC. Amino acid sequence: CASSPGTNNEQFF.

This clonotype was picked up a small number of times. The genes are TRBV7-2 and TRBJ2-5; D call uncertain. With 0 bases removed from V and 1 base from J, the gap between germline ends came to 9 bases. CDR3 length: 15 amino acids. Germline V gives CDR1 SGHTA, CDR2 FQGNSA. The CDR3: CASSLAFRVQETQYF. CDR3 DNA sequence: TGTGCCAGCAGCTTAGCTTTTAGGGTCCAAGAGACCCAGTACTTC.